Listed here is a single TCR beta chain. Its antigen is unknown. The input lacks base qualities; no much larger clone sits a single base away. From a lookup of the germline V gene, CDR1 and CDR2 are SGHRS and YFSETQ. V gives up 0 bases and J gives up 4 bases, and the segment between their germline ends measures 19 bases. The CDR3 has 17 amino acids, counting the end cysteine and phenylalanine. Here the CDR3 DNA is all that survives: 51 bases in frame from base 1. All of the isolated RNA was reverse transcribed with the High Capacity cDNA Reverse Transcription Kit, so expressed TCRB transcripts were sequenced. For stem cell-like memory T cell samples, survey-depth immunoSEQ sequencing was used, averaging about 930,000 total reads per sample. After sorted cells were lysed in RLT buffer, RNA was extracted with DNase-treated RNeasy Micro or Mini kits, with the choice depending on cell number. Each cell subset was processed on its own to prevent cross-contamination, while patient and healthy donor samples were processed together. Using the immunoSEQ multiplex PCR, TCRB sequences were amplified from cDNA into 87-bp fragments spanning the CDR3 region. The amplicons were sequenced using the Illumina HiSeq platform. On the study's bioinformatics: Synthetic template baselines were used to correct PCR bias computationally, reads within Hamming distance 2 were collapsed, and singletons that could not be merged were discarded. Reads were aligned to IMGT to assign V, D and J genes, CDR3 length, and insertions or deletions at six rearrangement sites. Within each subset, clonotype counts were normalized to sorted cell number, and only after that were true diversity and Gini coefficients computed with the tcR R package. Repertoire sharing was quantified using the overlap coefficient calculated on TCRB nucleotide sequences. TCRdb mirrors the immuneACCESS table, restricted to in-frame sequences. Some clones are absent from its copies; in checked studies, under half trace to an unresolved V gene, and the reason for the others is unknown. Clonal size and the V and J genes are those of that table, whereas D and trimming came from the DNA. The sample table shows roughly 50,000 clones, and around 40% are seen once. 0.13% of the sample is in the top ten clones.

The record originates from a study of beta chain features in type 1 diabetes (dated by TCRdb to the late 2010s). In the study overall: Mean age, gender distribution, total cell number and subset yield were not different between patients and healthy donors. Regulatory and stem cell-like memory subsets were isolated from only 8 patients and roughly eight healthy donors, whereas naive and central memory subsets came from all 30 or so donors. A total of some 100,000,000 sorted cells were examined across all samples, and a strong correlation was observed between cell number per subset and RNA yield. The study compared TCRB repertoires of sorted circulating CD4+ T cell subsets between recently diagnosed type 1 diabetes patients and matched healthy donors.

The paper as a whole reports these results and caveats: Naive, central memory and regulatory TCRB repertoires appeared to be more alike among patients than among healthy donors. HLA sub-analyses involved small numbers of individuals, so any influence of HLA type on TCRB rearrangement remained unresolved. Because cDNA was sequenced instead of genomic DNA, activated cells with high expression could be over-represented, although the groups did not differ in activation or CD3 levels. At VDJ recombination sites, type 1 diabetes patients had fewer insertions and more deleted nucleotides, which implies abnormalities in thymic rearrangement. Shorter templates might have been favored by PCR, but patient and control samples were amplified and corrected together, so both groups would have been affected equally by any skew. In all four CD4+ subsets, TCRB CDR3 length was moderately but significantly shorter in type 1 diabetes patients.

From each donor, a single peripheral blood sample of about 116 mL on average was drawn into heparinised tubes. A BD FACSAria II and a panel including CD45RO, CCR7, CD25, CD127, CD95 and CD27 were used to sort naive, central memory, regulatory and stem cell-like memory CD4+ T cells. Purity was above 98% for every sorted population. PBMCs were isolated immediately by Lymphoprep density gradient centrifugation and stained directly without culture. So that batch effects would be minimized, each experiment stained and sorted samples in pairs, pairing one healthy donor with one patient. The sequence derives from a man aged 25 to 40 with type 1 diabetes. Here the chain combines TRBV5-1 and TRBJ1-1; the D region possibly corresponds to TRBD1 (6 bases align). Input material: stem cell memory CD4+ T cells from blood. Taken with the paper, the label for cell subset or site translates to: stem cell-like memory CD4+ T cells. In nucleotide form, the sequence is TGCGCCAGCAGCTTGGACAGGGCGACAGGTCTAGCCACTGAAGCTTTCTTT. Protein translation: CASSLDRATGLATEAFF.